Listed here are 4 T cell receptor beta chains from one sample, sequenced in a study of shared clonotypes between healthy human individuals. Using immunoSEQ multiplex PCR, the repertoire was profiled, and TCRdb retains in-frame clones only, with some absent. The sample includes some 1,400,000 clones, roughly 95% of them seen just once. Specimen: naive CD4+ T cells sorted from blood. The sample's subset: CD45RA+ positively selected. The receptor source for this set is a man aged 30 to 45 in good health.

The chain combines TRBV4-2 with TRBJ1-4, with 9 bases lining up with TRBD1. The germline gives CDR1 LGHNA, CDR2 YNFKEQ. This CDR3 region has 16 residues. V trimming: 0 bases; J trimming: 8 bases; junction bases outside the gene matches: 7. For the CDR3, the DNA is TGTGCCAGCAGCCAAGATAGGGGACAGGGTGTCGAAAAACTGTTTTTT. Encoded protein: CASSQDRGQGVEKLFF.

The J gene is TRBJ1-2, the V gene TRBV29-1; 10 bases match TRBD1. This CDR3 is built from 12 residues. Losses at the gene ends were 6 bases for V and 6 bases for J; bases not matched to a gene: 4. CDR1 is SQVTM and CDR2 is ANQGSEA in the germline V gene. CDR3 bases: TGCAGCGTGGACAGGGGGACGGATGGCTACACCTTC. Translation: CSVDRGTDGYTF.

The chain is built from TRBV7-3 and TRBJ2-7; weak D call: TRBD2 (5 bases). The CDR3 runs 13 residues. Germline V lookup: CDR1 SGHTA, CDR2 FQGTGA. The V end was cut by 5 bases, the J end by 7 bases, with 15 bases between. The DNA of the CDR3 is TGTGCCAGCAGCCCCCGAAGCGGCTGGGAGCAGTACTTC. Residues: CASSPRSGWEQYF.

Worth noting for this clone: The identical CDR3 is also encoded by other nucleotide sequences in the sample. V gene TRBV28 combines with J gene TRBJ1-2; maybe TRBD1 (5 bases). Germline V lookup: CDR1 MDHEN, CDR2 SYDVKM. Trimming took 2 bases from V and 1 from J, leaving 11 bases between them. The CDR3 is 15 amino acids. The CDR3 nucleotides are TGTGCCAGCAGTTTACCCGGGACGGTTAACTATGGCTACACCTTC. Translation gives CASSLPGTVNYGYTF.